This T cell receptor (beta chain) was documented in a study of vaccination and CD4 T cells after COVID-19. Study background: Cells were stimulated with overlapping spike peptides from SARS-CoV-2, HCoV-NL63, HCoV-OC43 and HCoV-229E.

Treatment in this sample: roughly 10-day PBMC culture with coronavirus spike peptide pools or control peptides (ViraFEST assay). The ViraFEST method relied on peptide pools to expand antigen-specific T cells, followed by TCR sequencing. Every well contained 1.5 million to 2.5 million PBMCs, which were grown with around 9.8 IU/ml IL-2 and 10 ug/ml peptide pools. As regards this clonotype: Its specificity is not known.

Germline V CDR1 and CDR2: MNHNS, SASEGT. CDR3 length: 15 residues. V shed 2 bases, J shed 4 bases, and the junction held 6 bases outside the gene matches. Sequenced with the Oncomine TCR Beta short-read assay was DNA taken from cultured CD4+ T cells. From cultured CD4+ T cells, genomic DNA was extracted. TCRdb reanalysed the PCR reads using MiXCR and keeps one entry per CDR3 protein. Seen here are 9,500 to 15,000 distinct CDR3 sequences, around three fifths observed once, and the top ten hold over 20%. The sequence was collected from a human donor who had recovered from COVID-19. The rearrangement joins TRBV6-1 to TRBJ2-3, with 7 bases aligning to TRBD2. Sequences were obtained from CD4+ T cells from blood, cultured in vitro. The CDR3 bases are TGTGCCAGCAGTGAATTGAGGGGAGGGCCAGATACGCAGTATTTT. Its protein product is CASSELRGGPDTQYF.